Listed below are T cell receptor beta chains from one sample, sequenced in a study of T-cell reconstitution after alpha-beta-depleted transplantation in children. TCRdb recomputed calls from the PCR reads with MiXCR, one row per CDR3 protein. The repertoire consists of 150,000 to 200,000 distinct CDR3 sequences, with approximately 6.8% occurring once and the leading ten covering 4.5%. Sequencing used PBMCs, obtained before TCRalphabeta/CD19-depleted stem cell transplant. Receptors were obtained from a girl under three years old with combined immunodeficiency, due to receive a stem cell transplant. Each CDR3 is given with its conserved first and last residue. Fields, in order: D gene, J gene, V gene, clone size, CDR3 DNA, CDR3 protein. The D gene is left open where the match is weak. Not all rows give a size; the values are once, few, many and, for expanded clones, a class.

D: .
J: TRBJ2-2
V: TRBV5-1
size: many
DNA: TGCGCCAGCAGCTCCGGTGCCGGGGAGCTGTTTTTT
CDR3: CASSSGAGELFF

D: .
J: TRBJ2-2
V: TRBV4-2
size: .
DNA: TGTGCCAGCAGCCAAGGCGCGGTGGTTGGGGGCGGGGAGCTGTTTTTT
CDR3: CASSQGAVVGGGELFF

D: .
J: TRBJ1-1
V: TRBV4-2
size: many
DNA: TGTGCCAGCAGCCAATCGGGAGGGTATGCGATGAACACTGAAGCTTTCTTT
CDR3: CASSQSGGYAMNTEAFF

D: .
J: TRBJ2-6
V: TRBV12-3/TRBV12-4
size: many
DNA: TGTGCCAGCAGCCCCCCTCCACGTCGTTTGGGGGCCAACGTCCTGACTTTC
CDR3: CASSPPPRRLGANVLTF

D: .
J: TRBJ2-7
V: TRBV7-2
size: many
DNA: TGTGCCAGCAGCTTAGCGATGCTCTCCTACTTCGACGAGCAGTACTTC
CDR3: CASSLAMLSYFDEQYF

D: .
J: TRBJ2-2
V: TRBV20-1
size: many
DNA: TGCAGTGCTAGAGATCTAAGCCGCTCCTCACAGGCGAACACCGGGGAGCTGTTTTTT
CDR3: CSARDLSRSSQANTGELFF

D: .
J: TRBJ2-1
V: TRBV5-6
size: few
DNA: TGTGCCAGCAGCGTCGAACCTACCACTTACAATGAGCAGTTCTTC
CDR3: CASSVEPTTYNEQFF

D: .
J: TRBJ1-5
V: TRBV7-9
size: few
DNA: TGTGCCAGCAGCTTAGGTCCGGCGGGCCCGAGCAATCAGCCCCAGCATTTT
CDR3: CASSLGPAGPSNQPQHF

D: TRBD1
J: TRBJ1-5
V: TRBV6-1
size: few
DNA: TGTGCCAGCAGAGGACAGGCCCCCTCAATGCCCCAGCATTTT
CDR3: CASRGQAPSMPQHF

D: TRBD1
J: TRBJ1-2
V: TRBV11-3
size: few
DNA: TGTGCCAGCAGCCCCCGGGACAGGGGAGAGTATGGCTACACCTTC
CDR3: CASSPRDRGEYGYTF

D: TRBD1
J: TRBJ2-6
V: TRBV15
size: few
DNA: TGTGCCACCAGCAGTGGACAGGCGGGCTCTGGGGCCAACGTCCTGACTTTC
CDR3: CATSSGQAGSGANVLTF

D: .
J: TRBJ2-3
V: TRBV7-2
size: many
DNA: TGTGCCAGCAGCACCCCTTATTTGACCGATACGCAGTATTTT
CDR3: CASSTPYLTDTQYF

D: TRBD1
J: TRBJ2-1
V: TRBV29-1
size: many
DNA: TGCAGCGTTGAAGATCCCGGGACAGGGGGCTTTGAGCAGTTCTTC
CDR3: CSVEDPGTGGFEQFF

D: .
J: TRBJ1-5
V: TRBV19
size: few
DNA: TGTGCCAGTAGTCCCCGGACAGCATCTGGGAATCAGCCCCAGCATTTT
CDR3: CASSPRTASGNQPQHF

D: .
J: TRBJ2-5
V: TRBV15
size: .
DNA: TGTGCCACCAGCAGAGATCGGCAGGCAGGGGCAGGAGCGGAGACCCAGTACTTC
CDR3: CATSRDRQAGAGAETQYF

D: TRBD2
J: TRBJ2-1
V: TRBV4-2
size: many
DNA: TGTGCCAGCAGCCAAGACCGACCGACTAGCGGGGCCAATGAGCAGTTCTTC
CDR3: CASSQDRPTSGANEQFF

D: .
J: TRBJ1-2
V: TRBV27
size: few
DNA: TGTGCCAGCAGTCCCCGGGGGAGTATCTATGGCTACACCTTC
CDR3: CASSPRGSIYGYTF

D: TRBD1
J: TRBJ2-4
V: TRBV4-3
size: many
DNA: TGCGCCAGCAGCCAAGGAACAGGGGTTGCCAAAAACATTCAGTACTTC
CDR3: CASSQGTGVAKNIQYF

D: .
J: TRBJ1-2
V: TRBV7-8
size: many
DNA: TGTGCCAGCAGTGGGGGAATGTATGGCTACACCTTC
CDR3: CASSGGMYGYTF

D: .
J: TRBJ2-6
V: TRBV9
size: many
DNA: TGTGCCAGCAGCGTAGGTCGCAGAAACTCTGGGGCCAACGTCCTGACTTTC
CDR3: CASSVGRRNSGANVLTF

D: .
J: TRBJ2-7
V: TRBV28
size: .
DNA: TGTGCCAGCAGTCAAAGAGTTTTTAGCTCCTACGAGCAGTACTTC
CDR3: CASSQRVFSSYEQYF

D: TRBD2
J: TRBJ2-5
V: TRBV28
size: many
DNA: TGTGCCAGCAGTGGCTGGGGGGGAGAGACCCAGTACTTC
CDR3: CASSGWGGETQYF

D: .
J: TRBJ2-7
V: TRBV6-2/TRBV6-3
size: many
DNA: TGTGCCAGCAGTTACTCGATCGTGGGAACGGGATTCTACGAGCAGTACTTC
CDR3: CASSYSIVGTGFYEQYF

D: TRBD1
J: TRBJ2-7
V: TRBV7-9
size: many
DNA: TGTGCCTTCGGACAGGGAAGTTCCTACGAGCAGTACTTC
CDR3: CAFGQGSSYEQYF

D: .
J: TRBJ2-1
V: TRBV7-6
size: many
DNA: TGTGCCAGCAGCCCAGGGATTGAGCAGTTCTTC
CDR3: CASSPGIEQFF

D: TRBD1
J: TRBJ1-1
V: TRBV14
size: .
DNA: TGTGCCAGCAGCCAGACAGGGTGGGGTAAACTCTTCTCTGAAGCTTTCTTT
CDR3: CASSQTGWGKLFSEAFF

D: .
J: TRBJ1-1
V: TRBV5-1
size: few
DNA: TGCGCCAGCAGCCCCAAGGGTTGGGGCTACACTGAAGCTTTCTTT
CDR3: CASSPKGWGYTEAFF

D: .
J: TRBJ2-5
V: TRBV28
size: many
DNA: TGTGCCAGCAGTTTGTACACCCTCCGAATAGAGACCCAGTACTTC
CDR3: CASSLYTLRIETQYF

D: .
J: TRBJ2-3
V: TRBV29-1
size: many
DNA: TGCAGCGTTGAAGGGACCCCAGGGATAGATACGCAGTATTTT
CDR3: CSVEGTPGIDTQYF

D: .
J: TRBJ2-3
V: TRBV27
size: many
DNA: TGTGCCAGCAGCTTTGGGGCCGGCGGAACAGATACGCAGTATTTT
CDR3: CASSFGAGGTDTQYF

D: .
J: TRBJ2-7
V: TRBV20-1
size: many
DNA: TGCAGTGCTAGAGATCGTCAGGGTTTGTACGAGCAGTACTTC
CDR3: CSARDRQGLYEQYF

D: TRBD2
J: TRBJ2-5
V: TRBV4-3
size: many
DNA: TGCGCCAGCAGCCAAGATGCAACTAGCGGGAGGATGGAGACCCAGTACTTC
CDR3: CASSQDATSGRMETQYF

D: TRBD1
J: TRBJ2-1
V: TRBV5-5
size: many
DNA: TGTGCCAGCACCATATTTCCCCGGGACAGCAACTACAATGAGCAGTTCTTC
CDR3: CASTIFPRDSNYNEQFF

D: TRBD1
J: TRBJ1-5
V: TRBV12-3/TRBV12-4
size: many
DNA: TGTGCCAGCAGTACAACAGGGGCGGGCAATCAGCCCCAGCATTTT
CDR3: CASSTTGAGNQPQHF

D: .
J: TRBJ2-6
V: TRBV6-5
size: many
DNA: TGTGCCAGCAGTTGGGGACTCCCTAGGGCCAACGTCCTGACTTTC
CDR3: CASSWGLPRANVLTF

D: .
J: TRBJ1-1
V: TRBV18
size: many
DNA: TGTGCCAGCTCAGAGCGCCGGCTGGACACTGAAGCTTTCTTT
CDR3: CASSERRLDTEAFF

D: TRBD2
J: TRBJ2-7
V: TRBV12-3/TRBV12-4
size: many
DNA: TGTGCCAGCAGTCCCCCGGGACTAGGAGGCCATGAGCAGTACTTC
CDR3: CASSPPGLGGHEQYF

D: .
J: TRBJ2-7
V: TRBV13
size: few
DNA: TGTGCCAGCAGCTCGGCGACTGGTTCAGAGCAGTACTTC
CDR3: CASSSATGSEQYF

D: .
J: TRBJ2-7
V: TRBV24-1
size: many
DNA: TGTGCCACGGCCGGCGGAGGAAATCCCTACGAGCAGTACTTC
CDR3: CATAGGGNPYEQYF

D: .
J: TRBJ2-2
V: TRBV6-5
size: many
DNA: TGTGCCAGCAGTTACTCGGGTCCTAACACCGGGGAGCTGTTTTTT
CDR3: CASSYSGPNTGELFF

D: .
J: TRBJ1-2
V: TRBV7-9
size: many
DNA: TGTGCCAGCAGCCCCCCCGGACAGCCCTATGGCTACACCTTC
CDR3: CASSPPGQPYGYTF

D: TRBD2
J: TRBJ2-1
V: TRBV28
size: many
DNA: TGTGCCAGCAGTTTATCTGGACTAGCGGGAGGGGTAAATGAGCAGTTCTTC
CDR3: CASSLSGLAGGVNEQFF

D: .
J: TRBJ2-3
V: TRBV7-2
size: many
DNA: TGTGCCAGCAGCTTATTTAAGGGGCAAGATACGCAGTATTTT
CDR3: CASSLFKGQDTQYF

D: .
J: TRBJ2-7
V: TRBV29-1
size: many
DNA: TGCAGCGTTGAAAGGAACCAATACGAGCAGTACTTC
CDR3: CSVERNQYEQYF

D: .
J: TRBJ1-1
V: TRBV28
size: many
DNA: TGTGCCAGCAGTCCCTCCCGGAGGGTTCGTGAAGCTTTCTTT
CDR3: CASSPSRRVREAFF

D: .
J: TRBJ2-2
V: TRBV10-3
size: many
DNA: TGTGCCATCGGCGGGAACACCGGGGAGCTGTTTTTT
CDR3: CAIGGNTGELFF

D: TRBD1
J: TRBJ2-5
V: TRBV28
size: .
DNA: TGTGCCAGCAGTCAAACTTACGGACAGGGCCAAGAGACCCAGTACTTC
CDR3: CASSQTYGQGQETQYF

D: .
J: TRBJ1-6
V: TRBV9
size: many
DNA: TGTGCCAGCAGCGTAGGTCTACAGATAAATTCACCCCTCCACTTT
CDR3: CASSVGLQINSPLHF

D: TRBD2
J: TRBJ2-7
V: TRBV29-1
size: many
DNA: TGCAGCGTTGCGGGAAGGACTAGCGGGCGGCCCTACGAGCAGTACTTC
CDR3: CSVAGRTSGRPYEQYF

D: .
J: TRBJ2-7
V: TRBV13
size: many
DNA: TGTGCCAGCAGCTCGACTCCGGGGGCCGAGCAGTACTTC
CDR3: CASSSTPGAEQYF

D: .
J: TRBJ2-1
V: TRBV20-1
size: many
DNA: TGCAGTGGCAAGCCGTGGAGCTACAATGAGCAGTTCTTC
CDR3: CSGKPWSYNEQFF

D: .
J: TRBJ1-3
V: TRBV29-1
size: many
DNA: TGCAGCGTTCGGGCAAGCTCTGGAAACACCATATATTTT
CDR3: CSVRASSGNTIYF

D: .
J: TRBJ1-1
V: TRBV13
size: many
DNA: TGTGCCAGCAGCTTAGAGAGGGGTCAGAACACTGAAGCTTTCTTT
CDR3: CASSLERGQNTEAFF

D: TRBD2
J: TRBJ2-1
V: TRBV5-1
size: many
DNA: TGCGCCAGCACCCCTCTAGCGGGAGCGGGGGAGCAGTTCTTC
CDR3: CASTPLAGAGEQFF

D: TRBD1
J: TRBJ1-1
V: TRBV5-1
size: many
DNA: TGCGCCAGCAGCGCAAGACAGGGATCGAGCACTGAAGCTTTCTTT
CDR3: CASSARQGSSTEAFF

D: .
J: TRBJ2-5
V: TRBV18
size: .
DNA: TGTGCCAGCTCACCGGGCAGGGCGGAGACCCAGTACTTC
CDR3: CASSPGRAETQYF

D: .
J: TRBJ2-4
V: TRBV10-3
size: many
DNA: TGTGCCATCAGTGAGTCCGGCGGGGTTCTAGCCAAAAACATTCAGTACTTC
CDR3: CAISESGGVLAKNIQYF

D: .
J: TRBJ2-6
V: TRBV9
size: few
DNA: TGTGCCAGCAGCGTAGGGTTATGGAGGGGAGCCAACGTCCTGACTTTC
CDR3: CASSVGLWRGANVLTF

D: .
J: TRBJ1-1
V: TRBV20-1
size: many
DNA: TGCAGTGCTAGAGAGGTTGGATTCACTGAAGCTTTCTTT
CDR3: CSAREVGFTEAFF

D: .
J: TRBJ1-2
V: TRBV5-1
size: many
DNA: TGCGCCAGCAGCTTGGCCTTCGGCATCAATGGCTACACCTTC
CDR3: CASSLAFGINGYTF